A selection of T cell receptor beta chains follows, all from one sample in a study of shared clonotypes between healthy human individuals. Method: immunoSEQ multiplex PCR; TCRdb's copy keeps in-frame clones and lacks some. The data hold some 690,000 clones, with 80% to 95% observed a single time. Sequencing was done on a sample of memory CD8+ T cells from PBMCs. These receptors were obtained from a young man in good health. Some clones in this sample may be carry-over from other donors' samples. CDR3s include the opening cysteine and the closing phenylalanine or tryptophan. The D gene is left open where the match is weak. Only some rows state a clone size, as once, few, many or a class for expanded clones.

>15|TRBV7-6|TRBJ2-2|NA|NA
TGTGCCAGCAGCTTAATCCGGGGTGGCACCGGGGAGCTGTTTTTT
CASSLIRGGTGELFF
>15|TRBV27|TRBJ2-4|NA|NA
TGTGCCAGCAGTCCAACTAGAGGGCTGGGAAACATTCAGTACTTC
CASSPTRGLGNIQYF
>12|TRBV6-1|TRBJ1-1|once|NA
TGTGCCAGCAACGACGGGCTCACTGAAGCTTTCTTT
CASNDGLTEAFF
>14|TRBV10-3|TRBJ2-3|few|NA
TGTGCCACCAGGGCGCCTGCGGAGAAAGATACGCAGTATTTT
CATRAPAEKDTQYF
>15|TRBV7-2|TRBJ2-2|NA|NA
TGTGCCAGCAGCTTAAGGCAGGGGCGGGCCGGGGAGCTGTTTTTT
CASSLRQGRAGELFF
>15|TRBV7-7|TRBJ2-1|NA|NA
TGTGCCAGCAGCTTTGCGTGGCGGGACTTCCATGAGCAGTTCTTC
CASSFAWRDFHEQFF
>12|TRBV5-1|TRBJ1-2|NA|NA
TGCGCCAGCAGCTTGGGAGTCTATGGCTACACCTTC
CASSLGVYGYTF
>15|TRBV28|TRBJ2-4|NA|NA
TGTGCCAGCAGTTTACCGCAGTTAGCCAAAAACATTCAGTACTTC
CASSLPQLAKNIQYF
>14|TRBV4-1|TRBJ1-2|NA|NA
TGCGCCAGCAGCCAAGATGAGGGGTACTATGGCTACACCTTC
CASSQDEGYYGYTF
>18|TRBV4-1|TRBJ2-7|NA|TRBD1
TGCGCCAGCAGCCAAGATCTATCTGGGCAGGGGGCTTTTTACGAGCAGTACTTC
CASSQDLSGQGAFYEQYF
>17|TRBV5-1|TRBJ1-2|NA|TRBD1
TGCGCCAGCAGTCTGATCGGGACAGGACAACCAGTTTTGGGCTACACCTTC
CASSLIGTGQPVLGYTF
>17|TRBV14|TRBJ2-7|once|TRBD2
TGTGCCAGCAGCCAAGATCCCCTTAGCGGGAGTGGGTACGAGCAGTACTTC
CASSQDPLSGSGYEQYF
>13|TRBV9|TRBJ2-5|NA|NA
TGTGCCAGCAGCGTAGAAGAGCAAGAGACCCAGTACTTC
CASSVEEQETQYF
>15|TRBV27|TRBJ2-7|NA|TRBD2
TGTGCCAGCGCGTGGACTAGCGGGAGTCTTAGCGAGCAGTACTTC
CASAWTSGSLSEQYF
>14|TRBV5-1|TRBJ2-3|once|NA
TGCGCCAGTTTTCAGCGGCCTAGCACAGATACGCAGTATTTT
CASFQRPSTDTQYF
>16|TRBV27|TRBJ1-5|once|NA
TGTGCCAGCAGTTTAGTCAGCCAGGGGATTTTCCAGCCCCAGCATTTT
CASSLVSQGIFQPQHF
>15|TRBV27|TRBJ2-5|once|NA
TGTGCCAGCAGTCTGGGTTGGGGAGAGGGGGAGACCCAGTACTTC
CASSLGWGEGETQYF
>15|TRBV15|TRBJ2-7|NA|NA
TGTGCCACCAGCAGAGTAAAGGCTGTGGGAGAAGAGCAGTACTTC
CATSRVKAVGEEQYF
>15|TRBV25-1|TRBJ2-1|NA|NA
TGTGCCAGCAGTGAACAGACGCTGGTTTTCGATGAGCAGTTCTTC
CASSEQTLVFDEQFF
>16|TRBV4-3|TRBJ2-3|NA|TRBD2
TGCGCCAGCAGCTCCGGGACTAGCAAAGCCACAGATACGCAGTATTTT
CASSSGTSKATDTQYF
>19|TRBV11-2|TRBJ2-1|NA|TRBD1
TGTGCCAGCAGCTCCTCTTTTGCCGACTCGGACAGGGCGTTCAATGAGCAGTTCTTC
CASSSSFADSDRAFNEQFF
>14|TRBV10-2|TRBJ2-7|NA|NA
TGCGCCAGCAGTGAGTCGACTCCGGGTTACGAGCAGTACTTC
CASSESTPGYEQYF
>16|TRBV5-1|TRBJ1-2|NA|TRBD1
TGCGCCAGCAGCTTGGCGAGCGGACAGGGCCACCCTGGCTACACCTTC
CASSLASGQGHPGYTF
>12|TRBV29-1|TRBJ2-1|once|NA
TGCAGCGTCCGGGGGACGGGGAATGAGCAGTTCTTC
CSVRGTGNEQFF
>12|TRBV13|TRBJ2-7|NA|NA
TGTGCCAGCAGCCAGGACACCTACGAGCAGTACTTC
CASSQDTYEQYF
>15|TRBV7-9|TRBJ2-7|NA|TRBD1
TGTGCCAGCAGCTTATCCACAGGGGACACCTACGAGCAGTACTTC
CASSLSTGDTYEQYF